This T cell receptor (beta chain) was recovered during a study of neurological immune-mediated disorders. This clonotype has ten or more counts. It was blood bank volunteers in Maryland, USA who made up the healthy controls. Preparation of the unsorted libraries drew on 2 million PBMCs stored at -80 C. 5'RACE with 10-nucleotide random UMIs produced the cDNA. TCRdb reprocessed the 5' RACE reads with MiXCR, giving one entry per CDR3 protein. Found here are just under 45,000 distinct CDR3 sequences, roughly 13% of them singletons; the top ten hold roughly 1.3%. The receptor comes from a female donor in good health. What was sequenced was PBMCs.

DNA of the CDR3: TGTGCCAGCAGCCAAGACACGAACACTGAAGCTTTCTTT. Encoded protein: CASSQDTNTEAFF. The chain combines TRBV3-1 with TRBJ1-1, with D uncertain. This CDR3 contains 13 residues. The V end lost 0 bases, the J end lost 1 base, and 3 bases lay between the germline ends. Germline values: CDR1 LGHDT, CDR2 YNNKEL (reference sequence).